Sequencing of this TCR beta chain was carried out in a study of blood T cell repertoires in COVID-19. Study-wide context: COVID-19 samples collected from the United States, Italy and Spain covered acute and convalescent phases. Sources were T cells, B-cell-depleted T cells, or PBMCs; the material itself was cDNA or gDNA.

The V gene's germline CDR1 is SGHKS and CDR2 YYEKEE (reference sequence). CDR3 length: 14 residues. Trimming removed 2 bases from V and 10 bases from J; junction bases left unmatched: 11. Clones were sequenced by immunoSEQ multiplex PCR, and TCRdb holds only the in-frame ones, with some missing. The table has about 340,000 clones, 88% seen once. The sequence derives from a woman in her 70s with COVID-19, enrolled during active disease. The chain has TRBV5-5 and TRBJ1-1, with 7 bases aligning to TRBD1. The specimen was peripheral blood. CDR3 sequence (DNA): TGTGCCAGCAGCTTAGGGTACAGACAGGGTCTAGCTTTCTTT. This gives the protein CASSLGYRQGLAFF.